The entry that follows covers one T cell receptor beta chain sequence. Other DNA sequences in the same sample also yield this CDR3. The record originates from a study of blood T cell repertoires in COVID-19. Whole-study context: The analysed material was cDNA or gDNA that came from T cells, B-cell-depleted T cells, or PBMCs.

TCRdb's copy holds only in-frame clones and misses some; the assay was immunoSEQ multiplex PCR. The profile shows 150,000 to 200,000 clones, about 92% of them singletons. The V gene lost 2 bases and the J gene lost 2 bases, with 10 bases spanning the gap. CDR1 and CDR2 from the germline V gene are SGHTA and FQGNSA. This CDR3 region has 15 residues. A Seattle source enrolled patients during active infection and followed them longitudinally. This chain uses TRBV7-2 with TRBJ1-3; D is perhaps TRBD1 (6 bases). This TCR derives from a woman aged 60-75 years with COVID-19, enrolled during active disease. Sequencing was performed on peripheral blood. The CDR3 spells CASSLTTGTGNTIYF. CDR3 nucleotide sequence: TGTGCCAGCAGCTTAACCACAGGGACTGGAAACACCATATATTTT.